This T cell receptor (beta chain) was captured in a study of graft-versus-host responses after intestinal transplantation. Across the study: Every transplant recipient was induced with anti-thymocyte globulin, then maintained on tacrolimus and steroids for approximately three years.

The CDR3 length is 13 residues. CDR1 is SQVTM and CDR2 is ANQGSEA in the germline V gene. V lost 6 bases, J lost 5 bases, and 7 bases stayed unmatched. Measured with immunoSEQ multiplex PCR; TCRdb has only the in-frame clones, and not every one. The repertoire holds about 78,000 clones, with around 90% as singletons. In the case of this clone: Its antigen is not known.

This TCR was sampled from a human donor who was the organ donor for an intestinal transplant. The chain recombines TRBV29-1 with TRBJ2-3; TRBD1 agrees at 8 bases. This sample comprised unstimulated CD8+ T cells sorted from spleen or lymph node cells, obtained before transplant. The CDR3 reads CSVWDRFKDTQYF. The CDR3 DNA reads TGCAGCGTCTGGGACAGGTTTAAAGATACGCAGTATTTT.